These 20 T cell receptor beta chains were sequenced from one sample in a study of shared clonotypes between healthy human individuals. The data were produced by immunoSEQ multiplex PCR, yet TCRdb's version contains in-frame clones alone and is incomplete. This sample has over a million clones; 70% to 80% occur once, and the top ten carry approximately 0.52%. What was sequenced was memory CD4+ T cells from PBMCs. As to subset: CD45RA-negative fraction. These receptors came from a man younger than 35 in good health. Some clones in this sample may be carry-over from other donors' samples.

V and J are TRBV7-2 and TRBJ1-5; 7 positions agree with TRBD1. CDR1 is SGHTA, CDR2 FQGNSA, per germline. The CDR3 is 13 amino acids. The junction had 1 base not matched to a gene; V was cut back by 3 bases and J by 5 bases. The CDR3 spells CASSFGTDQPQHF. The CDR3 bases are TGTGCCAGCAGCTTCGGGACAGATCAGCCCCAGCATTTT.

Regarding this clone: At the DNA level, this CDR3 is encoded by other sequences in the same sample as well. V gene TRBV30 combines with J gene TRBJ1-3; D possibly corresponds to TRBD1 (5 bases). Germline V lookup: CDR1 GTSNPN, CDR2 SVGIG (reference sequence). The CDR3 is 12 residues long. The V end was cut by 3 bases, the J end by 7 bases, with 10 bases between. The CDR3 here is CAWRTGGNTIYF. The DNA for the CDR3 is TGTGCCTGGAGGACGGGGGGGAACACCATATATTTT.

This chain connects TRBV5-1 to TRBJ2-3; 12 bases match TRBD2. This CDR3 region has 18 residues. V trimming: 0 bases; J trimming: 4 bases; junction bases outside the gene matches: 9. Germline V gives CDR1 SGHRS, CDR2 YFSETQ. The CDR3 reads CASSLGGLAGMRADTQYF. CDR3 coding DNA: TGCGCCAGCAGCTTGGGAGGACTAGCGGGAATGCGAGCAGATACGCAGTATTTT.

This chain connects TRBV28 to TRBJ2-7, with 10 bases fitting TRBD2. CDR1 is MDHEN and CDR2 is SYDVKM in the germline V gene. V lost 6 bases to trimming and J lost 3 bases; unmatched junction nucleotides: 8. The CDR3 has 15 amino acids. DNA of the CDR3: TGTGCCAGCAGCACCCTAGCGGGAGATCTCTACGAGCAGTACTTC. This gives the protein CASSTLAGDLYEQYF.

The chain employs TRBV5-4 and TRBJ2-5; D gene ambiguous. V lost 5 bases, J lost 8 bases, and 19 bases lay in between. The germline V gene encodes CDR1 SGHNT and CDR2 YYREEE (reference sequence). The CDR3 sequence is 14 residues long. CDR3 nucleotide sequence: TGTGCCAGCAGTTACTGGGCGGCCGGAGTAACCCAGTACTTC. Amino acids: CASSYWAAGVTQYF.

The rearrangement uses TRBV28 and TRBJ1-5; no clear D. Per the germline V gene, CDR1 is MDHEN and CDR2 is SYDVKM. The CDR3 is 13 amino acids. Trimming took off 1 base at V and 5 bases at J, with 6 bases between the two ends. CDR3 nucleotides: TGTGCCAGCAGTTTATATTTGGATCAGCCCCAGCATTTT. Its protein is CASSLYLDQPQHF.

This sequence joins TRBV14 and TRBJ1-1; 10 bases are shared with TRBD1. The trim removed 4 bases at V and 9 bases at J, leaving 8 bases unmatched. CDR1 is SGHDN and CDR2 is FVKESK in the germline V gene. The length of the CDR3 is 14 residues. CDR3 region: CASSRTGGSTKAFF. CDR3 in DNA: TGTGCCAGCAGCCGGACAGGGGGTTCGACTAAAGCTTTCTTT.

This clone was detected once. In DNA, the CDR3 is TGTGCCAGCAGCTTGCTTCAGGGGCGGTATGAGCAGTTCTTC. The encoded protein is CASSLLQGRYEQFF. The rearrangement joins TRBV5-6 to TRBJ2-1; D might be TRBD1 (6 bases). The germline V gene has CDR1 SGHDT and CDR2 YYEEEE. This CDR3 comprises 14 residues. Trimming took off 1 base at V and 8 bases at J, with 13 bases between the two ends.

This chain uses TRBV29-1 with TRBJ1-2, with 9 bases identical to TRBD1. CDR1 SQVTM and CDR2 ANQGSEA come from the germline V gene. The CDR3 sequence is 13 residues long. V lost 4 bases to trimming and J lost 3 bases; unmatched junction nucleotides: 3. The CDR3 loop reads CSVAGTGHYGYTF. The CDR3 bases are TGCAGCGTTGCCGGGACAGGGCACTATGGCTACACCTTC.

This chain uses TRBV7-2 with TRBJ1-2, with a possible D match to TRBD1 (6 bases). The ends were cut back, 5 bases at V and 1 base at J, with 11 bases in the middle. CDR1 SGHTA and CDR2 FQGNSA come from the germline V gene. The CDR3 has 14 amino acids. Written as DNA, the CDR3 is TGTGCCAGCAGCCCGGGGGGCCATAACTATGGCTACACCTTC. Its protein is CASSPGGHNYGYTF. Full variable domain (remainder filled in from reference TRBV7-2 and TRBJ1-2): GAGVSQSPSNKVTEKGKDVELRCDPISGHTALYWYRQSLGQGLEFLIYFQGNSAPDKSGLPSDRFSAERTGGSVSTLTIQRTQQEDSAVYLCASSPGGHNYGYTFGSGTRLTVV.

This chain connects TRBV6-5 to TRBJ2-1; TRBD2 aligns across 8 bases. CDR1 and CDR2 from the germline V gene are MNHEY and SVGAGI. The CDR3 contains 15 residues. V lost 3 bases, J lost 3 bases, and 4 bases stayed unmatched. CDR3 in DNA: TGTGCCAGCAGTTATAGCGGGACCTTCTACAATGAGCAGTTCTTC. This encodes CASSYSGTFYNEQFF.

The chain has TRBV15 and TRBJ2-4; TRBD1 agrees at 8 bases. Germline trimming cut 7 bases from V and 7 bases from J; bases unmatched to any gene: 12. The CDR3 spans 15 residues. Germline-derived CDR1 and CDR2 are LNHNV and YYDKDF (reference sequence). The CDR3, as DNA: TGTGCCACCACCCCAGGGGGCCAGGACTCTAACATTCAGTACTTC. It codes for CATTPGGQDSNIQYF.

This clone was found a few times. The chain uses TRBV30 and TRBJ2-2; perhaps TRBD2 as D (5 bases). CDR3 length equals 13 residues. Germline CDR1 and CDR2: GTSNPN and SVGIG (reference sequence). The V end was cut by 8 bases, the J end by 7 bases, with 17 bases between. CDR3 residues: CALGRQRDGELFF. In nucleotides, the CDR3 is TGTGCCCTGGGCCGGCAGAGGGACGGGGAGCTGTTTTTT. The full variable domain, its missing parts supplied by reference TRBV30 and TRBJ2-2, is SQTIHQWPATLVQPVGSPLSLECTVEGTSNPNLYWYRQAAGRGLQLLFYSVGIGQISSEVPQNLSASRPQDRQFILSSKKLLLSDSGFYLCALGRQRDGELFFGEGSRLTVL.

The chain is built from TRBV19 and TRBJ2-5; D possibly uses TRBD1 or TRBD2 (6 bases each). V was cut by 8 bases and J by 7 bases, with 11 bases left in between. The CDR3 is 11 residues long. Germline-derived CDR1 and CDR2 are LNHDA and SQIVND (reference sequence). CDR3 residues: CASRGPATQYF. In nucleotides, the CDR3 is TGTGCCAGTCGGGGGCCTGCGACCCAGTACTTC. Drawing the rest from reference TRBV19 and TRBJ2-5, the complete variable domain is DGGITQSPKYLFRKEGQNVTLSCEQNLNHDAMYWYRQDPGQGLRLIYYSQIVNDFQKGDIAEGYSVSREKKESFPLTVTSAQKNPTAFYLCASRGPATQYFGPGTRLLVL.

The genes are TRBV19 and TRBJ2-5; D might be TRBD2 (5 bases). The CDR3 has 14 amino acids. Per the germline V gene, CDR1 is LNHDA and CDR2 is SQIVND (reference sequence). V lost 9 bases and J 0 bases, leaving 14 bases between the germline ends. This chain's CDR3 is CASRGMRDQETQYF. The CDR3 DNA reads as TGTGCCAGCCGCGGAATGCGGGACCAAGAGACCCAGTACTTC.

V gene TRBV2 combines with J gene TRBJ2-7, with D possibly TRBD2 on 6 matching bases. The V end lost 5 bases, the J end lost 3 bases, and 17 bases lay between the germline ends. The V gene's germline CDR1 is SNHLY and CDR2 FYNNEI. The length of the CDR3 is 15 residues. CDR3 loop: CASSQGEVGVYEQYF. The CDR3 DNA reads TGTGCCAGCAGTCAAGGGGAGGTGGGGGTCTACGAGCAGTACTTC.

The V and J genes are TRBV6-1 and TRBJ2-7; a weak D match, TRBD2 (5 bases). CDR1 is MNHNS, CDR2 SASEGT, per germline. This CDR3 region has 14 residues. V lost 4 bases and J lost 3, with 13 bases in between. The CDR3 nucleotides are TGTGCCAGCAGTGTACGGAGCGGAATCTACGAGCAGTACTTC. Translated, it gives CASSVRSGIYEQYF.

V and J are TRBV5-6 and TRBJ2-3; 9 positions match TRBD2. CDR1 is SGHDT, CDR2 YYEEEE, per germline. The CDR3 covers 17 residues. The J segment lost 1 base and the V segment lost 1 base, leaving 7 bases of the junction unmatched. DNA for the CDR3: TGTGCCAGCAGCTTGTTTTCCCTAGCGGGGCGCACAGATACGCAGTATTTT. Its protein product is CASSLFSLAGRTDTQYF. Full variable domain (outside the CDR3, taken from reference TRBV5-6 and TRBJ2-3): DAGVTQSPTHLIKTRGQQVTLRCSPKSGHDTVSWYQQALGQGPQFIFQYYEEEERQRGNFPDRFSGHQFPNYSSELNVNALLLGDSALYLCASSLFSLAGRTDTQYFGPGTRLTVL.

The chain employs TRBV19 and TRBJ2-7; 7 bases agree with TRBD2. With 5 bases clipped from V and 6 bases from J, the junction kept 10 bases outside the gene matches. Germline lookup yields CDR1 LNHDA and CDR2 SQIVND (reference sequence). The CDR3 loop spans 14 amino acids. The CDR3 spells CASSPIAGTGEQYF. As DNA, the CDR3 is TGTGCCAGTAGTCCGATAGCGGGTACGGGCGAGCAGTACTTC.

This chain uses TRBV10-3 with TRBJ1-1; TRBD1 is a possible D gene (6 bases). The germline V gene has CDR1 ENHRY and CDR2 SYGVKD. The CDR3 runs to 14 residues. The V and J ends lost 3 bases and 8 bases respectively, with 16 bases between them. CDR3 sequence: CAISDTKNREEAFF. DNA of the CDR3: TGTGCCATCAGTGACACCAAAAACAGGGAGGAAGCTTTCTTT.